Following are 15 T cell receptor beta chains from one sample sequenced in a study of blood T cell repertoires in COVID-19 (dated by TCRdb to the early 2020s). Libraries were made using the immunoSEQ multiplex PCR assay. TCRdb stores this immuneACCESS table with in-frame sequences only. Part of the clones is absent; in the studies checked, under half of the shortfall reflects unresolved V genes, and no reason is known for the rest. A total of some 490,000 clones appear in this sample, 75% to 90% of them only once. The ten largest clones capture around 7.9% of the sample. Material: PBMCs or T cells enriched from blood (not recorded which). These receptors all stem from a woman between 55 and 75 years old who had recovered from COVID-19.

The chain recombines TRBV18 with TRBJ2-3, with 13 positions matching TRBD2. V was pared by 5 bases and J by 2 bases, with 4 bases of the junction left unmatched. The CDR3 length is 16 residues. Germline-derived CDR1 and CDR2 are KGHSH and LQKENI. In DNA, the CDR3 is TGTGCCAGCTCAGGACTAGCGGGGGCCTTCACAGATACGCAGTATTTT. This codes for CASSGLAGAFTDTQYF.

This clone was seen many times. This sequence joins TRBV29-1 and TRBJ1-1, with 7 bases aligning to TRBD1. Trimming removed 6 bases from V and 4 bases from J; junction bases left unmatched: 8. The CDR3 loop spans 13 amino acids. Per the germline V gene, CDR1 is SQVTM and CDR2 is ANQGSEA. CDR3 residues: CSVTDRPGTEAFF. Here the CDR3 DNA reads TGCAGCGTGACGGACAGGCCCGGCACTGAAGCTTTCTTT. The full variable domain, its missing parts supplied by reference TRBV29-1 and TRBJ1-1, is SAVISQKPSRDICQRGTSLTIQCQVDSQVTMMFWYRQQPGQSLTLIATANQGSEATYESGFVIDKFPISRPNLTFSTLTVSNMSPEDSSIYLCSVTDRPGTEAFFGQGTRLTVV.

This clone was seen just once. The chain uses TRBV6-5 and TRBJ1-6; no reliable D call. This CDR3 has 14 amino acids. Germline CDR1 is MNHEY and CDR2 is SVGAGI. V gave up 2 bases and J gave up 7 bases, with 9 bases separating them. DNA for the CDR3: TGTGCCAGCAGTTACGCGGGAGGAAATTCACCCCTCCACTTT. Its translation: CASSYAGGNSPLHF.

The chain carries TRBV5-1 and TRBJ1-6; possible D gene TRBD1, 5 bases. The germline V gene has CDR1 SGHRS and CDR2 YFSETQ. The CDR3 runs to 14 residues. Trimming stripped 2 bases from V and 7 bases from J, with 10 bases between. CDR3 nucleotide sequence: TGCGCCAGCAGCTTCGACAGACTCAATTCACCCCTCCACTTT. Its translation is CASSFDRLNSPLHF.

The chain combines TRBV5-1 with TRBJ1-2, with D maybe TRBD1 (6 bases). Germline V gene sequence: CDR1 SGHRS, CDR2 YFSETQ. The CDR3 runs to 16 residues. V lost 4 bases to trimming and J lost 2 bases, with 18 bases between them. The CDR3 protein is CASSQTTGSLNYGYTF. In DNA, the CDR3 is TGCGCCAGCAGCCAGACCACAGGGAGCCTAAACTATGGCTACACCTTC.

The chain recombines TRBV5-8 with TRBJ2-2; D perhaps matches TRBD2 (8 bases). Trimming cost V 4 bases and J 2 bases, with 18 bases left between them. The CDR3 sequence is 17 residues long. Germline lookup yields CDR1 SGHTS and CDR2 YDEGEE. The CDR3: CASSREGQLFNTGELFF. CDR3 bases: TGTGCCAGCAGCCGGGAGGGACAGCTGTTTAACACCGGGGAGCTGTTTTTT.

The CDR3 nucleotides are TGTGCCACCCGAGATAAGGGAGGCAACTATGGCTACACCTTC. This encodes CATRDKGGNYGYTF. The chain recombines TRBV24-1 with TRBJ1-2; D is unresolved. Trimming pared 9 bases from V and 2 bases from J, leaving 15 bases between. This CDR3 has 14 residues. CDR1 is KGHDR, CDR2 SFDVKD, per germline.

The chain couples TRBV7-9 to TRBJ1-1; D perhaps matches TRBD1 (6 bases). The CDR3 covers 16 residues. Germline loops: CDR1 SEHNR, CDR2 FQNEAQ (reference sequence). The V end lost 5 bases, the J end lost 4 bases, and 20 bases lay between the germline ends. The CDR3 loop is CASSPKWTASSTEAFF. The CDR3 bases are TGTGCCAGCAGCCCCAAGTGGACAGCAAGTTCCACTGAAGCTTTCTTT.

This clone turned up a few times. The chain carries TRBV3-1 (or the pseudogene TRBV3-2) and TRBJ2-7; 8 nucleotides align to TRBD2. Per germline, CDR1 LGHDT and CDR2 YNNKEL (reference sequence). V lost 1 base, J lost 3 bases, and 5 bases stayed unmatched. The CDR3 has 15 amino acids. The CDR3 region is CASSQVGGAFYEQYF. CDR3 sequence (DNA): TGTGCCAGCAGCCAAGTCGGGGGGGCATTCTACGAGCAGTACTTC.

The chain couples TRBV9 to TRBJ1-2; D is undetermined. V dropped 2 bases and J dropped 8 bases, with 13 bases sitting between them. Germline CDR1 SGDLS, CDR2 YYNGEE. The CDR3 totals 13 residues. CDR3 nucleotides: TGTGCCAGCAGCGTTGCGGGGAGCGAAGGCTACACCTTC. It yields the protein CASSVAGSEGYTF. The full variable domain, in which reference TRBV9 and TRBJ1-2 provide the parts outside the CDR3, is DSGVTQTPKHLITATGQRVTLRCSPRSGDLSVYWYQQSLDQGLQFLIQYYNGEERAKGNILERFSAQQFPDLHSELNLSSLELGDSALYFCASSVAGSEGYTFGSGTRLTVV.

V is TRBV7-9 and J is TRBJ2-6, with D maybe TRBD2 (6 bases). The ends were cut back, 9 bases at V and 4 bases at J, with 13 bases in the middle. The germline V gene has CDR1 SEHNR and CDR2 FQNEAQ (reference sequence). The CDR3 length is 14 residues. This CDR3 is CASTSGGGANVLTF. Here the CDR3 DNA reads TGTGCCAGTACATCCGGGGGAGGGGCCAACGTCCTGACTTTC. The full variable domain, rest sourced from reference TRBV7-9 and TRBJ2-6, is DTGVSQNPRHKITKRGQNVTFRCDPISEHNRLYWYRQTLGQGPEFLTYFQNEAQLEKSRLLSDRFSAERPKGSFSTLEIQRTEQGDSAMYLCASTSGGGANVLTFGAGSRLTVL.

This chain links TRBV6-6 with TRBJ2-4, with a tentative D call TRBD1 (6 bases). The CDR3 is 15 amino acids. The V and J ends lost 5 bases and 1 base respectively, with 12 bases between them. Per germline, CDR1 MNHNY and CDR2 SVGAGI (reference sequence). The CDR3 is CASSTMGAAKNIQYF. In DNA, the CDR3 is TGTGCCAGCAGTACTATGGGGGCCGCCAAAAACATTCAGTACTTC.

This rearrangement joins TRBV10-3 to TRBJ1-6, with D possibly TRBD1 on 5 matching bases. Germline lookup yields CDR1 ENHRY and CDR2 SYGVKD. The CDR3 has 13 amino acids. Trimming pared 8 bases from V and 9 bases from J, leaving 14 bases between. CDR3 bases: TGTGCCATCCGGGATTCCGGGGGTTCACCCCTCCACTTT. Translated, it gives CAIRDSGGSPLHF.

V and J are TRBV7-9 and TRBJ1-6; 7 nucleotides align to TRBD1. The CDR3 contains 18 residues. Germline V gene data show CDR1 as SEHNR and CDR2 as FQNEAQ (reference sequence). With V trimmed by 4 bases and J by 0 bases, 9 bases remained unmatched. The CDR3 sequence: CASSYRQGPSSYNSPLHF. The CDR3 nucleotides are TGTGCCAGCAGCTATCGACAGGGCCCCAGCTCCTATAATTCACCCCTCCACTTT.

V gene TRBV19 combines with J gene TRBJ1-1, with 8 bases identical to TRBD1. The length of the CDR3 is 14 residues. CDR1 and CDR2 from the germline V gene are LNHDA and SQIVND (reference sequence). Trimming took 3 bases from V and 4 from J; bases not matched to a gene: 4. CDR3 protein: CASSIWQGATEAFF. Written as DNA, the CDR3 is TGTGCCAGTAGTATTTGGCAGGGGGCCACTGAAGCTTTCTTT.